This T cell receptor delta chain appears in the sequencing data of a study of gamma-delta chains in newborns, infants, children. Study as a whole: Microbial exposure reportedly drives polyclonal innate γδ T cell expansion after birth.

TCRdb applied CATT to the reads for clone calling. The sample shows 8,500 to 13,000 delta-chain clones, approximately 9.5% of them seen only once. Germline loops: CDR1 GEAIGNYY, CDR2 EKD. This CDR3 is 20 amino acids long. The V segment lost 0 bases and the J segment 0 bases; nucleotides outside the gene matches: 8. The sequencing sample was made of blood. The clonotype originates from a child who was a newborn, infant or young child, either healthy, febrile or measles-vaccinated (not recorded which). The V call is TRDV2, the J call TRDJ3; 9 nucleotides line up with TRDD3. CDR3 protein: CACDTAGGFLSSWDTRQMFF. The CDR3 nucleotides are TGTGCCTGTGACACCGCTGGGGGATTCCTAAGCTCCTGGGACACCCGACAGATGTTTTTC.